Following are 5 T cell receptor beta chains from one sample sequenced in a study of immune reconstitution after stem cell transplant in scleroderma. One entry per CDR3 protein, called by TCRdb with MiXCR from the RT-PCR reads. Of fewer than 2,000 distinct CDR3 sequences in the sample, about 16% were seen once. This sample was obtained before or after autologous hematopoietic stem cell transplantation (not recorded which). The receptors were sampled from a female donor with systemic sclerosis.

CDR3 protein: CSAPGGWGTQYF. As DNA, the CDR3 is TGCAGTGCTCCCGGCGGCTGGGGGACCCAGTACTTC. The rearrangement joins TRBV20-1 to TRBJ2-5; no definite D call. The CDR3 totals 12 residues. The ends were cut back, 5 bases at V and 7 bases at J, with 14 bases in the middle. Germline values: CDR1 DFQATT, CDR2 SNEGSKA (reference sequence).

Within the sample, this clonotype is medium-sized. The chain couples TRBV5-1 to TRBJ2-5; D unclear. Per the germline V gene, CDR1 is SGHRS and CDR2 is YFSETQ. The CDR3 is 14 amino acids. Trimming removed 4 bases at V and 1 base at J, with 11 bases between. The CDR3 sequence is CASSATVTQETQYF. CDR3 nucleotide sequence: TGCGCCAGCAGCGCGACTGTCACCCAAGAGACCCAGTACTTC.

The chain is built from TRBV7-8 and TRBJ2-1; D is undetermined. Trimming stripped 5 bases from V and 7 bases from J, with 12 bases between. Germline V lookup: CDR1 SGHVS, CDR2 FQNEAQ. This CDR3 contains 13 residues. CDR3: CASSNFGRNEQFF. Written as DNA, the CDR3 is TGTGCCAGCAGCAACTTCGGGCGTAATGAGCAGTTCTTC.

The V call is TRBV5-1, the J call TRBJ1-2, with unresolved D. With 0 bases removed from V and 4 bases from J, the gap between germline ends came to 7 bases. Germline CDR1 and CDR2: SGHRS and YFSETQ. The CDR3 loop spans 13 amino acids. The CDR3 DNA is TGCGCCAGCAGCTTGGGACACCCCTATGGCTACACCTTC. Translated, it gives CASSLGHPYGYTF.

The V and J genes are TRBV20-1 and TRBJ1-4; D unclear. Between the trimmed V and J ends, which lost 0 bases and 7 bases, there was a span of 21 bases. The CDR3 has 17 residues. CDR1 DFQATT and CDR2 SNEGSKA come from the germline V gene (reference sequence). DNA for the CDR3: TGCAGTGCTAGAGATTCTGTAAAAGTAGGGTTCGGTGAAAAACTGTTTTTT. Translation: CSARDSVKVGFGEKLFF.